A single sample is the source of the 27 T cell receptor beta chains below, sequenced in a study of OX40 agonist ivuxolimab in advanced cancers. Assay: immunoSEQ multiplex PCR; the TCRdb copy retains only in-frame clones and omits some. The sample yields 35,000 to 40,000 clones, roughly 85% seen once. The sample in question was CD4+ or CD8+ T cells sorted from blood, obtained in a trial of the OX40 agonist ivuxolimab. These receptor sequences come from an adult with an advanced solid tumor such as melanoma, head and neck, liver or kidney cancer.

V is TRBV6-5 and J is TRBJ2-3; TRBD2 agrees at 7 bases. The CDR3 contains 15 residues. Trimming took 6 bases from V and 0 from J; bases not matched to a gene: 6. The germline CDR1 and CDR2 sequences are MNHEY and SVGAGI. The CDR3 loop reads CASRRAGVSTDTQYF. The DNA of the CDR3 is TGTGCCAGCAGAAGGGCGGGGGTAAGCACAGATACGCAGTATTTT.

V gene TRBV6-5 combines with J gene TRBJ2-2; TRBD2 is a possible D gene (5 bases). V dropped 3 bases and J dropped 7 bases, with 12 bases sitting between them. This CDR3 is 14 amino acids long. CDR1 and CDR2 from the germline V gene are MNHEY and SVGAGI. The CDR3 loop is CASSYEGAVGELFF. Written as DNA, the CDR3 is TGTGCCAGCAGTTATGAGGGAGCGGTCGGGGAGCTGTTTTTT.

V is TRBV10-2 and J is TRBJ2-2; possibly TRBD2 for D (5 bases). CDR3 length: 13 residues. In germline, CDR1 is WSHSY, CDR2 SAAADI. V was shortened by 5 bases and J by 7 bases, with 11 bases between the two germline ends. Written as DNA, the CDR3 is TGCGCCAGCAGTAGTACCGCGGGCGGGGAGCTGTTTTTT. It specifies CASSSTAGGELFF.

This clone has only one observation. The gene calls are TRBV6-5 and TRBJ1-6; D possibly corresponds to TRBD1 (6 bases). This CDR3 has 16 amino acids. Trimming left V 4 bases short and J 0 bases short, with 10 bases between. From germline, CDR1 is MNHEY and CDR2 SVGAGI. Here the CDR3 DNA reads TGTGCCAGCAGTTTTGCCAGGGGCTCCTATAATTCACCCCTCCACTTT. Amino acid sequence: CASSFARGSYNSPLHF.

The rearrangement links TRBV19 to TRBJ1-2; 7 bases agree with TRBD1. From germline, CDR1 is LNHDA and CDR2 SQIVND (reference sequence). Losses at the gene ends were 8 bases for V and 6 bases for J; bases not matched to a gene: 15. This CDR3 comprises 15 residues. CDR3 in amino acids: CASRWDSGDFNGYTF. DNA for the CDR3: TGTGCCAGTCGATGGGACAGCGGGGACTTTAATGGCTACACCTTC.

This clone has just one count. The chain uses TRBV7-9 and TRBJ2-7; 9 bases line up with TRBD1. Germline CDR1 is SEHNR and CDR2 is FQNEAQ (reference sequence). The CDR3 runs 14 residues. The junction had 7 bases not matched to a gene; V was cut back by 5 bases and J by 5 bases. The CDR3 region is CASSDWGQGDEQYF. The CDR3, as DNA: TGTGCCAGCAGCGATTGGGGACAGGGTGACGAGCAGTACTTC.

The chain is built from TRBV4-1 and TRBJ1-4; D ambiguous. The CDR3 runs to 15 residues. Germline V CDR1 and CDR2: MGHRA, YSYEKL. V was trimmed by 0 bases and J by 7 bases, leaving 12 bases between them. This chain's CDR3 is CASSQEARGFEKLFF. The CDR3 DNA follows: TGCGCCAGCAGCCAAGAGGCCCGAGGGTTTGAAAAACTGTTTTTT.

The chain carries TRBV4-3 and TRBJ1-2; 8 bases are shared with TRBD1. Germline V gene lookup returns CDR1 LGHNA and CDR2 YSLEER. This CDR3 has 15 amino acids. With 4 bases clipped from V and 3 bases from J, the junction kept 7 bases outside the gene matches. The CDR3 bases are TGCGCCAGCAGCCGCCTGGACAGGGCAGACTATGGCTACACCTTC. It yields the protein CASSRLDRADYGYTF.

The chain is built from TRBV5-4 and TRBJ2-1; tentatively, D is TRBD2 (5 bases). The germline V gene has CDR1 SGHNT and CDR2 YYREEE (reference sequence). This CDR3 has 14 amino acids. Trimming took off 4 bases at V and 7 bases at J, with 15 bases between the two ends. The chain's CDR3 is CASSPGSGNNEQFF. CDR3 nucleotide sequence: TGTGCCAGCAGCCCGGGATCGGGAAATAATGAGCAGTTCTTC.

This chain's CDR3 is CASSLSVETQYF. CDR3 bases: TGTGCCAGCAGCTTATCAGTGGAGACCCAGTACTTC. The gene calls are TRBV7-2 and TRBJ2-5; D is uncertain. Trimming removed 2 bases from V and 5 bases from J, with 6 bases in between. The length of the CDR3 is 12 residues. In germline, CDR1 is SGHTA, CDR2 FQGNSA.

V gene TRBV4-1 combines with J gene TRBJ2-1; 7 nucleotides match TRBD2. The CDR3 covers 16 residues. Germline CDR1 and CDR2: MGHRA and YSYEKL. Trimming removed 4 bases from V and 10 bases from J; junction bases left unmatched: 16. The CDR3 region is CASSLGPASGRGEQFF. CDR3 DNA: TGCGCCAGCAGCCTCGGGCCAGCTAGCGGACGGGGAGAGCAGTTCTTC.

V and J are TRBV7-1 and TRBJ1-4, with TRBD1 matching over 7 bases. TRBV7-1 is an ORF, and what it does is uncertain. This CDR3 is 14 amino acids long. V dropped 5 bases and J dropped 7; count of bases not matched to a gene: 7. CDR3 sequence: CASSADRRSEKLFF. The CDR3 bases are TGTGCCAGCAGCGCGGACAGGCGAAGTGAAAAACTGTTTTTT.

V is TRBV7-2 and J is TRBJ1-1; 8 nucleotides agree with TRBD1. Germline CDR1 reads SGHTA; CDR2 reads FQGNSA. With 5 bases clipped from V and 5 bases from J, the junction kept 10 bases outside the gene matches. The CDR3 is made up of 15 amino acids. The CDR3 DNA is TGTGCCAGCAGCCCATTCAGGGGGCAGGGAACTGAAGCTTTCTTT. This translates into CASSPFRGQGTEAFF.

The gene calls are TRBV9 and TRBJ2-5; no clear D. V was trimmed by 0 bases and J by 3 bases, leaving 12 bases between them. Germline V gives CDR1 SGDLS, CDR2 YYNGEE. The CDR3 is 15 amino acids. The CDR3 DNA is TGTGCCAGCAGCGTAGGGGTCGGAACGGAAGAGACCCAGTACTTC. It specifies CASSVGVGTEETQYF.

V is TRBV6-6 and J is TRBJ2-7; D might be TRBD1 (6 bases). With 2 bases removed from V and 2 bases from J, the gap between germline ends came to 10 bases. The CDR3 sequence is 14 residues long. The V gene's germline CDR1 is MNHNY and CDR2 SVGAGI (reference sequence). The CDR3 DNA follows: TGTGCCAGCAGTTACGGGACAAACGCCTACGAGCAGTACTTC. Amino acids: CASSYGTNAYEQYF.

This chain's CDR3 is CASSEWFYYEQYF. In nucleotides, the CDR3 is TGCGCCAGCAGTGAGTGGTTCTACTACGAGCAGTACTTC. This chain connects TRBV10-2 to TRBJ2-7; D is unresolved. Per germline, CDR1 WSHSY and CDR2 SAAADI. V dropped 1 base and J dropped 3 bases, with 7 bases sitting between them. The CDR3 runs to 13 residues.

The rearrangement joins TRBV4-1 to TRBJ2-2; D remains ambiguous. Trimming stripped 2 bases from V and 3 bases from J, with 4 bases between. This CDR3 spans 13 amino acids. CDR1 and CDR2 from the germline V gene are MGHRA and YSYEKL. CDR3 in amino acids: CASSQLHTGELFF. The CDR3 bases are TGCGCCAGCAGCCAACTGCACACCGGGGAGCTGTTTTTT.

The rearrangement joins TRBV6-1 to TRBJ2-7; 8 nucleotides match TRBD1. The J segment lost 2 bases and the V segment lost 6 bases, leaving 9 bases of the junction unmatched. The V gene's germline CDR1 is MNHNS and CDR2 SASEGT. This CDR3 has 15 amino acids. The CDR3 nucleotides read TGTGCCAGCAGCTCGGGACAGGACCTCACCTACGAGCAGTACTTC. Encoded protein: CASSSGQDLTYEQYF.

The chain links TRBV2 to TRBJ2-7; D tentatively reads TRBD1 or TRBD2 (5 bases each). V was shortened by 3 bases and J by 6 bases, with 12 bases between the two germline ends. The germline CDR1 and CDR2 sequences are SNHLY and FYNNEI. This CDR3 comprises 13 residues. CDR3 sequence: CASSEGEGSEQYF. DNA of the CDR3: TGTGCCAGCAGTGAGGGGGAAGGGAGCGAGCAGTACTTC.

The V gene is TRBV21-1, the J gene TRBJ2-5. TRBV21-1 is assigned pseudogene status. CDR3 length: 17 amino acids. The CDR3 loop reads CASSKERPNSQRKTQYF. The CDR3 region has the DNA TGTGCCAGCAGCAAAGAACGACCAAACAGCCAGCGAAAGACCCAGTACTTC.

J is TRBJ2-3 and V is TRBV30; 13 nucleotides agree with TRBD2. The CDR3 is made up of 18 amino acids. Germline-derived CDR1 and CDR2 are GTSNPN and SVGIG (reference sequence). V gave up 5 bases and J gave up 0 bases; unmatched junction bases: 11. The CDR3 coding sequence is TGTGCCTGGGAATACGGGACTAGCGGGATCTCTAGCACAGATACGCAGTATTTT. Its protein is CAWEYGTSGISSTDTQYF.

The rearrangement joins TRBV18 to TRBJ2-1, with TRBD2 identical over 9 bases. CDR1 KGHSH and CDR2 LQKENI come from the germline V gene. The CDR3 extends over 16 amino acids. With 3 bases clipped from V and 0 bases from J, the junction kept 3 bases outside the gene matches. The CDR3 DNA reads as TGTGCCAGCTCACCGGATAGCGGGAGCTCCTACAATGAGCAGTTCTTC. Translating it yields CASSPDSGSSYNEQFF.

This clone showed up just once. This chain joins TRBV25-1 and TRBJ2-1; 11 bases agree with TRBD2. The CDR3 covers 14 residues. The V gene's germline CDR1 is MGHDK and CDR2 SYGVNS. V dropped 3 bases and J dropped 7; count of bases not matched to a gene: 2. This CDR3 reads CASSDASGGNEQFF. CDR3 nucleotide sequence: TGTGCCAGCAGTGATGCTAGCGGGGGGAATGAGCAGTTCTTC.

This sequence joins TRBV6-5 and TRBJ1-2; TRBD1 is a possible D gene (5 bases). The CDR3 is made up of 12 amino acids. Looked up from germline, CDR1 is MNHEY and CDR2 is SVGAGI. Trimming left V 8 bases short and J 5 bases short, with 12 bases between. The chain's CDR3 is CASWGVGYGYTF. CDR3 sequence (DNA): TGTGCCAGCTGGGGGGTCGGGTATGGCTACACCTTC.

V gene TRBV6-5 combines with J gene TRBJ2-2; D uncertain. The germline CDR1 and CDR2 sequences are MNHEY and SVGAGI. The V end lost 10 bases, the J end lost 6 bases, and 18 bases lay between the germline ends. The CDR3 sequence is 14 residues long. CDR3 residues: CATCQWAGSGELFF. CDR3 nucleotides: TGTGCCACCTGTCAATGGGCTGGGTCCGGGGAGCTGTTTTTT.

CDR3 DNA: TGTGCCAGCAGCTCCTTTGGGTGGGGCAATGAGCAGTTCTTC. Its protein is CASSSFGWGNEQFF. The J gene is TRBJ2-1, the V gene TRBV28; D is undetermined. CDR3 length equals 14 residues. V was shortened by 6 bases and J by 6 bases, with 15 bases between the two germline ends. Germline values: CDR1 MDHEN, CDR2 SYDVKM.

The rearrangement joins TRBV27 to TRBJ2-5; TRBD1 agrees at 7 bases. Germline V gene sequence: CDR1 MNHEY, CDR2 SMNVEV (reference sequence). J was trimmed by 1 base and V by 6 bases; bases with no gene match: 2. CDR3 length equals 13 residues. The CDR3 coding sequence is TGTGCCAGCAGGGGACAGCCCCAAGAGACCCAGTACTTC. Encoded protein: CASRGQPQETQYF.